Each of the 25 T cell receptor beta chains below was sequenced from the same sample in a study of CD8 T cells in Susac syndrome. The RNA, about 0.5 to 1 ug, was put through reverse transcription using random hexamers. Each CDR3 protein gets one entry after TCRdb re-called the immunoSEQ multiplex PCR reads with MiXCR. Counted here are approximately 210,000 distinct CDR3 sequences, around 93% occurring once; the ten biggest clones make up 0.15% to 0.2%. Source material: CD4+ T cells from PBMCs. The receptors were sampled from a human donor with Susac syndrome.

This clonotype was detected only once. The rearrangement links TRBV20-1 to TRBJ2-1, with 12 nucleotides matching TRBD1. The CDR3 is 15 amino acids. The V gene end was trimmed by 3 bases and the J gene end by 7 bases; junction bases not matched to a gene: 7. Germline V gives CDR1 DFQATT, CDR2 SNEGSKA (reference sequence). This CDR3 is CSASTGDRGRNEQFF. The CDR3 DNA is TGCAGTGCTAGTACGGGGGACAGGGGGCGGAATGAGCAGTTCTTC.

The chain combines TRBV12-3 or TRBV12-4 with TRBJ1-2; 9 positions match TRBD1. This CDR3 has 15 residues. V lost 6 bases and J lost 6; bases outside the gene matches: 11. The CDR3 protein is CASSANQQGANGYTF. Here the CDR3 DNA reads TGTGCCAGCAGCGCGAACCAACAGGGGGCGAATGGCTACACCTTC.

V gene TRBV3-1 combines with J gene TRBJ1-6, with unresolved D. Germline loops: CDR1 LGHDT, CDR2 YNNKEL (reference sequence). V shed 4 bases and J shed 17 bases, with 18 bases lying between them. CDR3 length equals 13 residues. CDR3 DNA sequence: TGTGCCAGCAGCCCCCGAACACCTACTAACGTCCACTTT. The encoded protein is CASSPRTPTNVHF.

The chain combines TRBV20-1 with TRBJ2-3; 8 bases are shared with TRBD2. V dropped 4 bases and J dropped 6; count of bases not matched to a gene: 9. The CDR3 consists of 14 residues. Germline CDR1 is DFQATT and CDR2 is SNEGSKA (reference sequence). The CDR3 loop is CSATSGGPGDTQYF. CDR3 DNA: TGCAGTGCTACTTCGGGGGGGCCTGGGGATACGCAGTATTTT.

The gene calls are TRBV18 and TRBJ2-1; TRBD2 matches at 9 bases. Trimming removed 1 base from V and 0 bases from J; junction bases left unmatched: 4. Germline CDR1 reads KGHSH; CDR2 reads LQKENI. The CDR3 sequence is 17 residues long. In DNA, the CDR3 is TGTGCCAGCTCACCACTGGCTAGCGGGGTCTCCTACAATGAGCAGTTCTTC. Translation: CASSPLASGVSYNEQFF.

The CDR3 spells CSAQGLAGSVDTQYF. As DNA, the CDR3 is TGCAGTGCTCAGGGACTAGCGGGGTCCGTAGATACGCAGTATTTT. This sequence joins TRBV20-1 and TRBJ2-3; TRBD2 aligns across 13 bases. Germline V lookup: CDR1 DFQATT, CDR2 SNEGSKA (reference sequence). The CDR3 consists of 15 residues. Trimming took 5 bases from V and 5 from J; bases not matched to a gene: 7.

This chain uses TRBV4-2 with TRBJ2-1; D not certain. There are 17 residues in the CDR3. Germline CDR1 is LGHNA and CDR2 is YNFKEQ. Trimming cost V 0 bases and J 0 bases, with 12 bases left between them. The CDR3 sequence is CASSQDSQVASYNEQFF. Written as DNA, the CDR3 is TGTGCCAGCAGCCAAGATTCCCAGGTAGCCTCCTACAATGAGCAGTTCTTC.

Written as DNA, the CDR3 is TGTGCCAGCAGCTCATATTCCAACATTCAGGGACCCCTCCACTTT. Translating gives CASSSYSNIQGPLHF. The genes are TRBV7-9 and TRBJ1-6, with a possible D match to TRBD1 (5 bases). V lost 4 bases and J lost 12, with 19 bases in between. CDR1 is SEHNR, CDR2 FQNEAQ, per germline (reference sequence). The CDR3 contains 15 residues. The full variable domain, completed using reference TRBV7-9 and TRBJ1-6, is DTGVSQNPRHKITKRGQNVTFRCDPISEHNRLYWYRQTLGQGPEFLTYFQNEAQLEKSRLLSDRFSAERPKGSFSTLEIQRTEQGDSAMYLCASSSYSNIQGPLHFGNGTRLTVT.

J is TRBJ1-1 and V is TRBV29-1, with D possibly TRBD1 on 5 matching bases. V gave up 8 bases and J gave up 1 base, with 14 bases separating them. Germline values: CDR1 SQVTM, CDR2 ANQGSEA. This CDR3 comprises 13 residues. CDR3 region: CSSLQAQNTEAFF. The CDR3 DNA reads TGCAGCTCTTTACAGGCGCAGAACACTGAAGCTTTCTTT. Together with reference TRBV29-1 and TRBJ1-1, the CDR3 gives the full variable domain: SAVISQKPSRDICQRGTSLTIQCQVDSQVTMMFWYRQQPGQSLTLIATANQGSEATYESGFVIDKFPISRPNLTFSTLTVSNMSPEDSSIYLCSSLQAQNTEAFFGQGTRLTVV.

This rearrangement joins TRBV5-4 to TRBJ2-7; D perhaps matches TRBD1 (6 bases). Germline V gene data show CDR1 as SGHNT and CDR2 as YYREEE (reference sequence). Trimming pared 3 bases from V and 4 bases from J, leaving 11 bases between. The CDR3 has 13 residues. CDR3 amino acids: CASSSRGHYEQYF. CDR3 in DNA: TGTGCCAGCAGCTCACGGGGACATTACGAGCAGTACTTC. Filled out from reference TRBV5-4 and TRBJ2-7, the complete variable domain reads ETGVTQSPTHLIKTRGQQVTLRCSSQSGHNTVSWYQQALGQGPQFIFQYYREEENGRGNFPPRFSGLQFPNYSSELNVNALELDDSALYLCASSSRGHYEQYFGPGTRLTVT.

The V and J genes are TRBV29-1 and TRBJ1-3; D unresolved. Looked up from germline, CDR1 is SQVTM and CDR2 is ANQGSEA. The CDR3 runs to 17 residues. Trimming pared 3 bases from V and 0 bases from J, leaving 18 bases between. CDR3: CSVESGTWGLSGNTIYF. Here the CDR3 DNA reads TGCAGCGTTGAGTCAGGAACTTGGGGTCTCTCTGGAAACACCATATATTTT.

This clonotype was observed once. V and J are TRBV29-1 and TRBJ1-1; D is unclear. The CDR3 spans 14 residues. V lost 0 bases to trimming and J lost 3 bases, with 11 bases between them. Germline V gene data show CDR1 as SQVTM and CDR2 as ANQGSEA. CDR3 loop: CSVEDQRRDTEAFF. The CDR3 DNA is TGCAGCGTTGAAGATCAACGCCGGGACACTGAAGCTTTCTTT.

The chain employs TRBV12-3 or TRBV12-4 and TRBJ1-1, with D unclear. V was trimmed by 4 bases and J by 6 bases, leaving 12 bases between them. The CDR3 has 13 residues. The CDR3 here is CASSWGPDAEAFF. The DNA for the CDR3 is TGTGCCAGCAGTTGGGGTCCGGACGCTGAAGCTTTCTTT.

V is TRBV5-1 and J is TRBJ2-3; a weak D match, TRBD1 (6 bases). The V and J ends lost 4 bases and 3 bases respectively, with 9 bases between them. The germline V gene encodes CDR1 SGHRS and CDR2 YFSETQ. The CDR3 has 13 amino acids. Written as DNA, the CDR3 is TGCGCCAGCAGCGAAGGGGGAACAGATACGCAGTATTTT. This codes for CASSEGGTDTQYF.

This sequence joins TRBV7-9 and TRBJ1-1, with D maybe TRBD1 (6 bases). The CDR3 is 18 amino acids. Germline CDR1 is SEHNR and CDR2 is FQNEAQ (reference sequence). Trimming cost V 1 base and J 0 bases, with 18 bases left between them. The CDR3 region is CASSLGPQGGQVNTEAFF. CDR3 in DNA: TGTGCCAGCAGCTTAGGACCCCAAGGGGGGCAAGTGAACACTGAAGCTTTCTTT. Full variable domain (missing parts from reference TRBV7-9 and TRBJ1-1): DTGVSQNPRHKITKRGQNVTFRCDPISEHNRLYWYRQTLGQGPEFLTYFQNEAQLEKSRLLSDRFSAERPKGSFSTLEIQRTEQGDSAMYLCASSLGPQGGQVNTEAFFGQGTRLTVV.

V and J are TRBV5-1 and TRBJ1-1; no reliable D call. CDR1 SGHRS and CDR2 YFSETQ come from the germline V gene. CDR3 length: 14 amino acids. V lost 0 bases and J 3 bases, leaving 9 bases between the germline ends. The CDR3, as DNA: TGCGCCAGCAGCTTGGAACTGAGGGACACTGAAGCTTTCTTT. Its protein product is CASSLELRDTEAFF.

V gene TRBV5-1 combines with J gene TRBJ1-5; 10 bases agree with TRBD1. This CDR3 region has 14 residues. Germline V gene data show CDR1 as SGHRS and CDR2 as YFSETQ. V was pared by 4 bases and J by 7 bases, with 5 bases of the junction left unmatched. The CDR3 DNA reads TGCGCCAGCAGCAGGGACAGGGGTGTACAGCCCCAGCATTTT. The encoded protein is CASSRDRGVQPQHF. The whole variable domain, remainder taken from reference TRBV5-1 and TRBJ1-5, is KAGVTQTPRYLIKTRGQQVTLSCSPISGHRSVSWYQQTPGQGLQFLFEYFSETQRNKGNFPGRFSGRQFSNSRSEMNVSTLELGDSALYLCASSRDRGVQPQHFGDGTRLSIL.

The chain recombines TRBV7-2 with TRBJ1-1, with 7 positions matching TRBD1. Germline CDR1 reads SGHTA; CDR2 reads FQGNSA. This CDR3 is built from 13 residues. Trimming took 8 bases from V and 3 from J; bases not matched to a gene: 6. CDR3 sequence: CASGAQGDTEAFF. The CDR3 DNA follows: TGTGCCAGCGGCGCGCAGGGGGACACTGAAGCTTTCTTT.

V gene TRBV30 combines with J gene TRBJ1-6; no definite D call. The CDR3 totals 16 residues. V was clipped by 0 bases and J by 0 bases, with 9 bases between them. CDR1 is GTSNPN and CDR2 is SVGIG in the germline V gene (reference sequence). The CDR3, as DNA: TGTGCCTGGAGTGTACCCCCGGGCTCCTATAATTCACCCCTCCACTTT. This sequence encodes CAWSVPPGSYNSPLHF.

The CDR3 DNA reads TGCGCCAGCAGCCAAGACCGGGACAGGGAGGTTGGCTACACCTTC. Protein product: CASSQDRDREVGYTF. This rearrangement joins TRBV4-3 to TRBJ1-2; 9 bases agree with TRBD1. With V trimmed by 0 bases and J by 7 bases, 6 bases remained unmatched. Germline CDR1 is LGHNA and CDR2 is YSLEER. The CDR3 sequence is 15 residues long.

This clonotype came up once. This chain connects TRBV20-1 to TRBJ1-2; 12 bases align to TRBD1. The CDR3 extends over 13 amino acids. The germline CDR1 and CDR2 sequences are DFQATT and SNEGSKA (reference sequence). V shed 6 bases and J 7 bases; nucleotides not matched to a gene: 6. The CDR3 loop is CSALGQGAGGYTF. CDR3 bases: TGCAGTGCCCTGGGACAGGGGGCGGGTGGCTACACCTTC.

The gene calls are TRBV7-2 and TRBJ1-5; 7 bases align to TRBD1. V lost 5 bases and J lost 2; bases outside the gene matches: 12. This CDR3 contains 17 residues. Germline CDR1 reads SGHTA; CDR2 reads FQGNSA. CDR3 sequence: CASSLDPGGGGNQPQHF. The CDR3 region has the DNA TGTGCCAGCAGCCTAGACCCAGGGGGGGGTGGCAATCAGCCCCAGCATTTT.

The chain joins TRBV29-1 to TRBJ2-1; 12 nucleotides agree with TRBD2. CDR1 is SQVTM, CDR2 ANQGSEA, per germline. The CDR3 sequence is 14 residues long. V lost 6 bases, J lost 7 bases, and 7 bases stayed unmatched. CDR3 sequence (DNA): TGCAGCGTCGGACTAGCGGGGCCGGGGAATGAGCAGTTCTTC. Protein product: CSVGLAGPGNEQFF.

The rearrangement joins TRBV7-9 to TRBJ2-1; tentative D call: TRBD2 (5 bases). Per germline, CDR1 SEHNR and CDR2 FQNEAQ (reference sequence). The CDR3 has 15 residues. Trimming removed 1 base at V and 1 base at J, with 8 bases between. The chain's CDR3 is CASSLDGGSYNEQFF. CDR3 nucleotides: TGTGCCAGCAGCTTAGACGGCGGGTCCTACAATGAGCAGTTCTTC.

This sequence joins TRBV12-3 or TRBV12-4 and TRBJ2-1; perhaps TRBD1 as D (5 bases). V lost 5 bases and J 7 bases, leaving 18 bases between the germline ends. This CDR3 contains 15 residues. The CDR3 region is CASSPSAGKGNEQFF. The CDR3 coding sequence is TGTGCCAGCAGTCCCTCGGCCGGCAAGGGGAATGAGCAGTTCTTC.